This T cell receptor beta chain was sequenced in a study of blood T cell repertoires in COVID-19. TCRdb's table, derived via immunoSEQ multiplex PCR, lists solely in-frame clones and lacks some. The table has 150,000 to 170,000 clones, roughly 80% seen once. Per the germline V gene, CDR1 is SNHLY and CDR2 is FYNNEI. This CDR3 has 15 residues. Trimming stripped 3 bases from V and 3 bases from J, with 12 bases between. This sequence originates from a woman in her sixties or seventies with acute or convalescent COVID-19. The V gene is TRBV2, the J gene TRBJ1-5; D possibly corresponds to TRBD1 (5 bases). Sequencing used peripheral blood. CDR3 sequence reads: CASSDRQKINQPQHF. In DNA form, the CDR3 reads TGTGCCAGCAGTGACCGACAGAAAATCAATCAGCCCCAGCATTTT.